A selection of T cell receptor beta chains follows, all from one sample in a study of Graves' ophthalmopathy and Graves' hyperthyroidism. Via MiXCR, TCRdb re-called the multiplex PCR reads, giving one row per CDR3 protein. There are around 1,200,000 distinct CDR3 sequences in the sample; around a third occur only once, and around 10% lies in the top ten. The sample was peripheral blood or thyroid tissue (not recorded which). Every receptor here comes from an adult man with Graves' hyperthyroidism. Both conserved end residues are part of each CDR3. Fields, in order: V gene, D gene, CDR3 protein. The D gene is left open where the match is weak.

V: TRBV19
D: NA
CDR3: CAWSVPRGGSPLHF

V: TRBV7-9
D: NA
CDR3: CASSRQRSTYEQYF

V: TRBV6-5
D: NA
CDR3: CASSYSGGNSNQPQHF

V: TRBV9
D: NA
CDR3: CASSPKGVYGYTF

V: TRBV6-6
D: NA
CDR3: CASSSGESPLHF

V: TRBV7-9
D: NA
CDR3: CASSLGGKANSPLHF

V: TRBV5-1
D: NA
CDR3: CASSLLGDAGQPQHF

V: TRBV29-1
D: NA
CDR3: CSAKRGFPTYEQYF

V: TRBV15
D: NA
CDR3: CATSTGHRQETQYF

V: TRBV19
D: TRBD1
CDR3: CASRPLLQGLGYTF

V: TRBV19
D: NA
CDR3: CASSGQGELFF

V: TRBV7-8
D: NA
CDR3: CASSLERGPYEQYF

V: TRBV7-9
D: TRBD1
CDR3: CASSLYQGDGELFF

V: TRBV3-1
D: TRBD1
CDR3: CASSRGTGSGYGYTF

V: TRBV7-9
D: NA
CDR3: CASSLEPGRPVSEAFF

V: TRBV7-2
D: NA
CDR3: CASSLVTLAETQYF

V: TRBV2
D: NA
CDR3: CASTYDRGTGQPQHF

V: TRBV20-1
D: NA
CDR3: CSASRLPRETQYF

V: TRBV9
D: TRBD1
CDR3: CASSVGLTGTAQETQYF

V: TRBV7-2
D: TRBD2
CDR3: CASSLRGGGTGANVLTF

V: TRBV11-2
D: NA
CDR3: CASSYVNQPQHF

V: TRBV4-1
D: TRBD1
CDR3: CASSQDTGGGYEQYF

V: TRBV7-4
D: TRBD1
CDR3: CASSLPGGRNTEAFF

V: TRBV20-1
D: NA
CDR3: CSARDTVLGNQPQHF

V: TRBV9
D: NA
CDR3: CASSFLQGGGTEAFF

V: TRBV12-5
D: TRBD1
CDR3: CASGLVLGQGAYNEQFF

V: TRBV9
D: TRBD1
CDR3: CASSDEKKTGYTEAFF

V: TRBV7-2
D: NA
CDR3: CASSLGGGAYEQYF

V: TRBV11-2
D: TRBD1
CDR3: CASSLGFRTGIWYGYTF

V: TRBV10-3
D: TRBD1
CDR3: CAITPGQALAYGYTF

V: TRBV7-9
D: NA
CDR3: CASSSRREQETQYF

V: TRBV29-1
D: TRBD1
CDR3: CSASRTGVTQYF

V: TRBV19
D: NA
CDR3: CASGWKELFF

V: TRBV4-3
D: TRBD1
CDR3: CASSQRSTGDTSYGYTF

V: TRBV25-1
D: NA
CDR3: CASSEFPGTGELFF

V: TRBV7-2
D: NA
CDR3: CASSLGRTGINQPQHF

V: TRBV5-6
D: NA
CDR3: CASSLGRDHGYTF

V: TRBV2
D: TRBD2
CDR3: CASTQGLAGGGETQYF

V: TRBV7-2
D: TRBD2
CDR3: CASSRGLAQETQYF

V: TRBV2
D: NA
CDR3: CASSPPVDGYTF

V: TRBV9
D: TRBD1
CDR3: CASSVESGTGLLGGELFF

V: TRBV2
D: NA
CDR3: CASSQEGRGPRDTEAFF

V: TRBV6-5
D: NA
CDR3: CASSYLRTQANVLTF

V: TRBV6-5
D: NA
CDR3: CATQRGPTYGYTF

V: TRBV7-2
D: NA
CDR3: CATSPQGPNQPQHF

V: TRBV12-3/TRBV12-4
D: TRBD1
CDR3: CASSLGTGYAFF

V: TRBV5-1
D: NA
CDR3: CASRTYANTEAFF

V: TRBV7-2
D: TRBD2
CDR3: CASSSGRGQETQYF

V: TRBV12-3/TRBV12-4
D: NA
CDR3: CASRSASYGYTF

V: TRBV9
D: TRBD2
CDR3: CASSVAAGANTGELFF

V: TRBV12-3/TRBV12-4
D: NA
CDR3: CASSLIRHEQYF

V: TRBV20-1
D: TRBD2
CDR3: CSARLAGEEEQYF

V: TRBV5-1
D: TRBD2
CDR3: CASSSVGLVSGGELFF

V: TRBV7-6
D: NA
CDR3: CASSLASWGSGILPEQYF